This TCR beta chain was profiled in a study of blood T cell repertoires in COVID-19. Study-level background: Acute and convalescent COVID-19 specimens originated in the United States, Italy and Spain. PBMCs, B-cell-depleted T cells, or T cells provided the cDNA or gDNA that made up the material.

Original data processing: Amplification with reference gene primers provided the estimates of nucleated cell counts. Some clones are missing from TCRdb's copy, which holds only in-frame ones; the method was immunoSEQ multiplex PCR. That table supplies the V and J calls and clone size; D and trimming were determined from the DNA. Here the sample spans approximately 85,000 clones, roughly 85% being singletons. CDR3 length equals 15 residues. V was shortened by 0 bases and J by 0 bases, with 8 bases between the two germline ends. Germline CDR1 is MGHDK and CDR2 is SYGVNS. The sequence was obtained from a middle-aged man with active or convalescent COVID-19. The source material was peripheral blood. The chain joins TRBV25-1 to TRBJ1-1; tentative D call: TRBD1 (6 bases). The chain's CDR3 is CASSEYQGMNTEAFF. The DNA of the CDR3 is TGTGCCAGCAGTGAATATCAGGGGATGAACACTGAAGCTTTCTTT.